The clone carrying this T cell receptor (beta chain) was detected once. The target antigen is unknown. This record belongs to a study of PD-L1 blockade in urothelial cancer. As for the study in general: Patients previously received 0 to 3 chemotherapy regimens. Analyses used blood from 3 weeks (second dose) and 6 weeks after treatment start. Reported median T cell count for blood samples was around 140,000.

CDR3 length equals 13 residues. V lost 1 base, J lost 2 bases, and 5 bases lay in between. Looked up from germline, CDR1 is LGHNA and CDR2 is YSLEER. Sequenced by immunoSEQ multiplex PCR; TCRdb stores in-frame clones only, minus some. The table shows 90,000 to 130,000 clones, with about 91% occurring only once. General observations from the study: Clonality of blood TCR below the median before treatment predicted better survival.

Noted time point: peripheral blood 6 weeks after treatment start. The TCR was taken from a man aged 60 to 75 with urothelial cancer. Specimen: PBMCs, collected around atezolizumab (anti-PD-L1) treatment. The chain has TRBV4-3 and TRBJ2-5; D is unresolved. CDR3 nucleotides: TGCGCCAGCAGCCAAGCGACACAAGAGACCCAGTACTTC. This encodes CASSQATQETQYF.